Presented here are 22 T cell receptor beta chains from one specimen sequenced in a study of blood T cell repertoires in COVID-19. TCRdb's table, derived via immunoSEQ multiplex PCR, lists solely in-frame clones and lacks some. The table includes 150,000 to 200,000 clones, 80% to 90% detected once. The sequencing sample was made of PBMCs or T cells enriched from blood (not recorded which). Receptors originate from a woman younger than 30 who had recovered from COVID-19.

This chain links TRBV30 with TRBJ1-5; D is possibly TRBD1 (5 bases). Trimming took off 6 bases at V and 1 base at J, with 13 bases between the two ends. Germline CDR1 is GTSNPN and CDR2 is SVGIG (reference sequence). There are 14 residues in the CDR3. In nucleotides, the CDR3 is TGTGCCTGCAATACTCAGGGAAGCAATCAGCCCCAGCATTTT. Its protein product is CACNTQGSNQPQHF.

The rearrangement links TRBV6-2 or TRBV6-3 to TRBJ1-5; 12 bases are a match to TRBD1. With 0 bases clipped from V and 4 bases from J, the junction kept 10 bases outside the gene matches. Germline V gives CDR1 MNHEY, CDR2 SVGEGT. This CDR3 is 19 amino acids long. CDR3 in amino acids: CASSYSLGTGGDKNQPQHF. The CDR3 DNA is TGTGCCAGCAGTTACTCCCTCGGGACAGGGGGCGATAAGAATCAGCCCCAGCATTTT.

The chain uses TRBV11-2 and TRBJ2-3; TRBD2 might be the D (5 bases). Germline CDR1 SGHAT, CDR2 FQNNGV. V lost 5 bases and J 3 bases, leaving 15 bases between the germline ends. The CDR3 is 15 residues long. The CDR3 loop is CASSPEARGTDTQYF. CDR3 bases: TGTGCCAGCAGCCCGGAGGCCCGGGGAACAGATACGCAGTATTTT.

The table lists this clone with a count of one. V usage is TRBV11-2 and J usage is TRBJ2-4; possible D gene TRBD1, 5 bases. The germline gives CDR1 SGHAT, CDR2 FQNNGV. The CDR3 runs to 11 residues. Deletions cut 7 bases from V and 11 bases from J, with 12 bases between. The CDR3 DNA reads TGTGCCAGCACCGAACAGGTGGTTCAGTACTTC. The encoded protein is CASTEQVVQYF.

V gene TRBV4-3 combines with J gene TRBJ2-1; 7 bases map to TRBD2. The CDR3 runs to 16 residues. From germline, CDR1 is LGHNA and CDR2 YSLEER. With 4 bases clipped from V and 0 bases from J, the junction kept 6 bases outside the gene matches. The CDR3 DNA sequence: TGCGCCAGCAGCCCGGGACTACGTAGCTCCTACAATGAGCAGTTCTTC. The encoded protein is CASSPGLRSSYNEQFF.

The chain employs TRBV3-1 (or the pseudogene TRBV3-2) and TRBJ2-7; a weak D match, TRBD2 (6 bases). This CDR3 is 15 amino acids long. The V end was cut by 0 bases, the J end by 5 bases, with 14 bases between. In germline, CDR1 is LGHDT, CDR2 YNNKEL (reference sequence). The CDR3 loop reads CASSQERGVVDEQYF. In DNA form, the CDR3 reads TGTGCCAGCAGCCAAGAGCGCGGGGTGGTCGACGAGCAGTACTTC.

The chain joins TRBV20-1 to TRBJ1-2, with D tentatively TRBD1 (5 bases). Germline CDR1 and CDR2: DFQATT and SNEGSKA (reference sequence). CDR3 length equals 12 residues. V lost 5 bases, J lost 3 bases, and 10 bases lay in between. In DNA, the CDR3 is TGCAGTGCTGGTGGGGCCCACTATGGCTACACCTTC. It is translated as CSAGGAHYGYTF.

This sequence joins TRBV3-1 (or the pseudogene TRBV3-2) and TRBJ1-4, with no clear D. The germline gives CDR1 LGHDT, CDR2 YNNKEL (reference sequence). Trimming took 2 bases from V and 11 from J, leaving 9 bases between them. CDR3 length: 12 residues. CDR3 amino acids: CASSQRTGKLFF. DNA of the CDR3: TGTGCCAGCAGCCAAAGAACGGGTAAACTGTTTTTT.

The gene calls are TRBV29-1 and TRBJ2-4; 10 bases are a match to TRBD1. V was clipped by 7 bases and J by 9 bases; unmatched bases: 6. Germline V gene sequence: CDR1 SQVTM, CDR2 ANQGSEA. The CDR3 consists of 12 residues. The CDR3 sequence: CSGGQGESIQYF. The CDR3 nucleotides read TGCAGCGGTGGACAGGGGGAAAGCATTCAGTACTTC.

This chain links TRBV10-2 with TRBJ2-3; D gene unclear. V lost 5 bases, J lost 4 bases, and 7 bases lay in between. Germline V gene data show CDR1 as WSHSY and CDR2 as SAAADI. The CDR3 is made up of 12 amino acids. CDR3 region: CASSLSADTQYF. Here the CDR3 DNA reads TGCGCCAGCAGTCTGAGTGCAGATACGCAGTATTTT.

This chain connects TRBV6-5 to TRBJ1-2, with 8 bases identical to TRBD1. Germline V lookup: CDR1 MNHEY, CDR2 SVGAGI. The CDR3 spans 14 residues. The V segment lost 2 bases and the J segment 4 bases; nucleotides outside the gene matches: 3. The CDR3 DNA sequence: TGTGCCAGCAGTTACGGTGACAGGGGCTATGGCTACACCTTC. It encodes CASSYGDRGYGYTF.

J is TRBJ2-3 and V is TRBV7-3, with D maybe TRBD2 (5 bases). The V gene lost 4 bases and the J gene lost 7 bases, with 9 bases spanning the gap. This CDR3 has 12 residues. CDR1 SGHTA and CDR2 FQGTGA come from the germline V gene. The CDR3 loop reads CASSSSGNTQYF. In DNA, the CDR3 is TGTGCCAGCAGCTCCTCGGGGAATACGCAGTATTTT.

The rearrangement uses TRBV5-1 and TRBJ2-2, with 7 bases aligning to TRBD1. CDR3 length: 15 amino acids. With 3 bases clipped from V and 1 base from J, the junction kept 3 bases outside the gene matches. Germline assignment: CDR1 SGHRS and CDR2 YFSETQ. The CDR3 region has the DNA TGCGCCAGCAGCTCCGGGACAGAGAACACCGGGGAGCTGTTTTTT. Residues: CASSSGTENTGELFF.

This clone has only one observation. The rearrangement uses TRBV7-8 and TRBJ1-5; maybe TRBD1 (6 bases). Germline CDR1 and CDR2: SGHVS and FQNEAQ. The CDR3 loop spans 15 amino acids. The V gene lost 1 base and the J gene lost 3 bases, with 10 bases spanning the gap. The CDR3 DNA sequence: TGTGCCAGCAGCTTAGTTACAGGGAACAATCAGCCCCAGCATTTT. Amino acid sequence: CASSLVTGNNQPQHF.

The chain carries TRBV19 and TRBJ1-5; no clear D. Trimming pared 6 bases from V and 2 bases from J, leaving 11 bases between. This CDR3 has 14 residues. From germline, CDR1 is LNHDA and CDR2 SQIVND (reference sequence). The CDR3 region is CASRNREGNQPQHF. CDR3 DNA sequence: TGTGCCAGTAGAAATCGGGAAGGCAATCAGCCCCAGCATTTT.

V gene TRBV19 combines with J gene TRBJ2-1; maybe TRBD2 (6 bases). V shed 1 base and J shed 8 bases, with 12 bases lying between them. Germline V gives CDR1 LNHDA, CDR2 SQIVND (reference sequence). The CDR3 length is 14 residues. DNA for the CDR3: TGTGCCAGTAGTATAGGGAGGGGTAGCGATGAGCAGTTCTTC. It specifies CASSIGRGSDEQFF. Together with reference TRBV19 and TRBJ2-1, the CDR3 gives the full variable domain: DGGITQSPKYLFRKEGQNVTLSCEQNLNHDAMYWYRQDPGQGLRLIYYSQIVNDFQKGDIAEGYSVSREKKESFPLTVTSAQKNPTAFYLCASSIGRGSDEQFFGPGTRLTVL.

The chain combines TRBV3-1 (or the pseudogene TRBV3-2) with TRBJ1-6; possibly TRBD1 for D (6 bases). The germline V gene encodes CDR1 LGHDT and CDR2 YNNKEL (reference sequence). The CDR3 has 13 residues. V lost 3 bases and J lost 12, with 12 bases in between. CDR3 sequence (DNA): TGTGCCAGCAGCCACCCCGACAGGAGACCCCTCCACTTT. Encoded protein: CASSHPDRRPLHF.

This clone has just a few counts. V usage is TRBV13 and J usage is TRBJ1-4; 8 positions match TRBD1. This CDR3 region has 15 residues. The J segment lost 4 bases and the V segment lost 5 bases, leaving 6 bases of the junction unmatched. CDR1 and CDR2 from the germline V gene are PRHDT and FYEKMQ (reference sequence). The CDR3 is CASSDRQGINEKLFF. CDR3 sequence (DNA): TGTGCCAGCAGCGACCGACAGGGGATTAATGAAAAACTGTTTTTT.

This clone was counted between two and nine times. The gene calls are TRBV28 and TRBJ2-7, with 8 bases aligning to TRBD1. The J segment lost 4 bases and the V segment lost 6 bases, leaving 11 bases of the junction unmatched. The CDR3 consists of 15 residues. The germline V gene encodes CDR1 MDHEN and CDR2 SYDVKM. This CDR3 is CASRHTGTGFYEQYF. The CDR3 DNA reads as TGTGCCAGCAGACATACCGGGACAGGTTTTTACGAGCAGTACTTC. Using reference TRBV28 and TRBJ2-7 for the parts outside the CDR3, the full variable domain is DVKVTQSSRYLVKRTGEKVFLECVQDMDHENMFWYRQDPGLGLRLIYFSYDVKMKEKGDIPEGYSVSREKKERFSLILESASTNQTSMYLCASRHTGTGFYEQYFGPGTRLTVT.

V is TRBV5-1 and J is TRBJ1-4; TRBD1 agrees at 11 bases. With 3 bases clipped from V and 10 bases from J, the junction kept 2 bases outside the gene matches. The length of the CDR3 is 13 residues. CDR1 is SGHRS, CDR2 YFSETQ, per germline. In DNA form, the CDR3 reads TGCGCCAGCAGCTCGGGACAGGGGGGAAAACTGTTTTTT. Encoded protein: CASSSGQGGKLFF.

V and J are TRBV3-1 (or the pseudogene TRBV3-2) and TRBJ1-2; unclear D gene. Trimming stripped 6 bases from V and 6 bases from J, with 17 bases between. Germline V lookup: CDR1 LGHDT, CDR2 YNNKEL (reference sequence). The CDR3 is made up of 14 amino acids. CDR3 coding DNA: TGTGCCAGCAGTCAAAATGAGGGAGGGAATGGCTACACCTTC. It codes for CASSQNEGGNGYTF.

The chain employs TRBV2 and TRBJ1-2; TRBD1 is a possible D gene (5 bases). V was trimmed by 5 bases and J by 5 bases, leaving 15 bases between them. CDR3 size: 14 residues. Germline V gives CDR1 SNHLY, CDR2 FYNNEI. In DNA form, the CDR3 reads TGTGCCAGCAGTACCCGGGGGAGGAATTATGGCTACACCTTC. Amino acids: CASSTRGRNYGYTF.